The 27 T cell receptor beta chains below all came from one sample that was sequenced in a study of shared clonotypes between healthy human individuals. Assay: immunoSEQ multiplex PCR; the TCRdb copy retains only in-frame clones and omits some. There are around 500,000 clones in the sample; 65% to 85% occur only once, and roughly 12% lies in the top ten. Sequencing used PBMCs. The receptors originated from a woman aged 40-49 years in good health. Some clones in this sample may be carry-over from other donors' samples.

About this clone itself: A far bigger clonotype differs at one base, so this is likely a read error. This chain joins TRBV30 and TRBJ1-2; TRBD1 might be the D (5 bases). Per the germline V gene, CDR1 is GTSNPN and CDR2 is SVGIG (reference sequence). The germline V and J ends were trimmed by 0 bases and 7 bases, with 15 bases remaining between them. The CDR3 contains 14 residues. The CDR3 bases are TGTGCCTGGAGTGTACTGTCGGGGGTGGGTGGCTACACCTTC. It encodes CAWSVLSGVGGYTF.

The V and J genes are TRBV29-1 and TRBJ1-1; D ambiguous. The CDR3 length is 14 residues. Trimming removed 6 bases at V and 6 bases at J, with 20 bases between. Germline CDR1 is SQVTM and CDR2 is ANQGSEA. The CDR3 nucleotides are TGCAGCGTCACCACCGGCTCAGAGTTATCTGAAGCTTTCTTT. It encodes CSVTTGSELSEAFF.

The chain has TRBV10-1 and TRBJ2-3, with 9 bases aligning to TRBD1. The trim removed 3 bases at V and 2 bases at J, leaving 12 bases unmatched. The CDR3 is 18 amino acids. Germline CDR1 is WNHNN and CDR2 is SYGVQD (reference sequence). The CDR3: CASSDVHRGLVDTDTQYF. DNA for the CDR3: TGCGCCAGCAGTGACGTACACAGGGGGCTTGTGGACACAGATACGCAGTATTTT.

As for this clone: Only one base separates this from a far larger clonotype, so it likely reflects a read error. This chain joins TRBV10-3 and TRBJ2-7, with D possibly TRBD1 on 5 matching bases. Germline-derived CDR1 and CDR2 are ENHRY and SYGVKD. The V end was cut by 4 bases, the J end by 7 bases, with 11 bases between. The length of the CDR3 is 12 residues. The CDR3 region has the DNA TGTGCCATCAGTGCCCAGGGCGTGGAGCAGTACTTC. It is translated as CAISAQGVEQYF.

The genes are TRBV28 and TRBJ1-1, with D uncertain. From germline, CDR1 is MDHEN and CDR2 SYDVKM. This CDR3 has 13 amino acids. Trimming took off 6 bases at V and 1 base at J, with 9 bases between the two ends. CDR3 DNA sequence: TGTGCCAGCAGGTTAGGCCCGAACACTGAAGCTTTCTTT. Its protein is CASRLGPNTEAFF.

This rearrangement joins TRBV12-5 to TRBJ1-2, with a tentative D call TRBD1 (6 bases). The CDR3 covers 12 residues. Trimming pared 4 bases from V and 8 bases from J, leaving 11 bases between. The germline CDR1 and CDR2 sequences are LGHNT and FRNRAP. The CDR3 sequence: CASGSWDKGYTF. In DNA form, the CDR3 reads TGTGCTAGTGGTTCCTGGGACAAAGGCTACACCTTC.

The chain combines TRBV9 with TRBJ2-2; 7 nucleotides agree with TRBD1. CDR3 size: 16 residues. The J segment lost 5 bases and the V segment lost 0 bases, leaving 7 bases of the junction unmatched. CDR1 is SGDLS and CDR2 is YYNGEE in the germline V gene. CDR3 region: CASSVEGQLITGELFF. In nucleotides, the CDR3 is TGTGCCAGCAGCGTAGAGGGACAGCTGATTACCGGGGAGCTGTTTTTT.

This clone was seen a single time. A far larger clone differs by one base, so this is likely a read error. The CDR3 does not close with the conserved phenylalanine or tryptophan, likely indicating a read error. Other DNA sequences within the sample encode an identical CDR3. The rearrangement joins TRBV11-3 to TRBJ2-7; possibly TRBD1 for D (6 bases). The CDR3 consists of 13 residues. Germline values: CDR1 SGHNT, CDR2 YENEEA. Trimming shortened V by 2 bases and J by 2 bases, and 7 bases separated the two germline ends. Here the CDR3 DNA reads TGTGCCAGCAGCTTAACAGGGACCTACGAGCAGTACCTC. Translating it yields CASSLTGTYEQYL.

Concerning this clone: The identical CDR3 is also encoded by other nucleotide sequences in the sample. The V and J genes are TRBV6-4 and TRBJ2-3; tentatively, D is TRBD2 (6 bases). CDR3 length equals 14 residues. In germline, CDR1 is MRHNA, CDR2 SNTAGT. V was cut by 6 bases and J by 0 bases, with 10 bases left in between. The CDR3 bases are TGTGCCAGCAGCGAACTAGCCAGCACAGATACGCAGTATTTT. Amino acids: CASSELASTDTQYF.

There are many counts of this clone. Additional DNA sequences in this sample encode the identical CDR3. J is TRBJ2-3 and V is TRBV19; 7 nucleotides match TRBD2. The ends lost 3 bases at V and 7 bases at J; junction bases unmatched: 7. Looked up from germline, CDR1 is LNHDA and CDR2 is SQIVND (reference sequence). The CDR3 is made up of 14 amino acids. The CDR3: CASSMGGTLHTQYF. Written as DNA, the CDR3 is TGTGCCAGTAGTATGGGGGGGACTCTTCATACGCAGTATTTT.

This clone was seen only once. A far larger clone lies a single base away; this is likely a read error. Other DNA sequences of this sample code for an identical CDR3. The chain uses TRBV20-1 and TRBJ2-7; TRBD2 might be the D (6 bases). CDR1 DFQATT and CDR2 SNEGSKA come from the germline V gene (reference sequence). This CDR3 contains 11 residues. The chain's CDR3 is CSVRLVNEQYF. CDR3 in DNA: TGCAGCGTTCGACTAGTGAACGAGCAGTACTTC.

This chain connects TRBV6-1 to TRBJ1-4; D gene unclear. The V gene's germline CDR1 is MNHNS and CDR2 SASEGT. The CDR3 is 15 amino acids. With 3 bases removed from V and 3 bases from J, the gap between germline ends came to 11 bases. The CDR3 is CASSDASASNEKLFF. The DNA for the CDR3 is TGTGCCAGCAGTGATGCATCGGCGTCTAATGAAAAACTGTTTTTT.

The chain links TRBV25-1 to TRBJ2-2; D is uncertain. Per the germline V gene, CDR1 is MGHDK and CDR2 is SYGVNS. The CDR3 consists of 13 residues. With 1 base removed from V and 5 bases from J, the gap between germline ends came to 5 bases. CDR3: CASSESPTGELFF. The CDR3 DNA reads TGTGCCAGCAGTGAATCTCCGACCGGGGAGCTGTTTTTT.

The CDR3 loop is CASSRNRDSYGYTF. CDR3 coding DNA: TGTGCCAGCAGTCGAAACCGGGACAGCTATGGCTACACCTTC. The V call is TRBV28, the J call TRBJ1-2, with 7 positions matching TRBD1. The J segment lost 4 bases and the V segment lost 5 bases, leaving 7 bases of the junction unmatched. The CDR3 has 14 residues. Germline CDR1 is MDHEN and CDR2 is SYDVKM.

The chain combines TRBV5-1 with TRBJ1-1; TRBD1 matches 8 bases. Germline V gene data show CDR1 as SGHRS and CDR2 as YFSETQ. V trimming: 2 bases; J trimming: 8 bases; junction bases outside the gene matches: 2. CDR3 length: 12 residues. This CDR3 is CASSLRDREAFF. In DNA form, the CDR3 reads TGCGCCAGCAGCTTACGGGACAGGGAAGCTTTCTTT.

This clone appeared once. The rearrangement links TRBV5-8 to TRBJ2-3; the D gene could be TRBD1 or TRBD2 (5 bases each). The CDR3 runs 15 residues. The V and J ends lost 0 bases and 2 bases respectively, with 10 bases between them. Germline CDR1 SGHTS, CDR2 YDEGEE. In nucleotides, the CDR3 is TGTGCCAGCAGCTTGGGTGGGGGATACACAGATACGCAGTATTTT. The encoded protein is CASSLGGGYTDTQYF.

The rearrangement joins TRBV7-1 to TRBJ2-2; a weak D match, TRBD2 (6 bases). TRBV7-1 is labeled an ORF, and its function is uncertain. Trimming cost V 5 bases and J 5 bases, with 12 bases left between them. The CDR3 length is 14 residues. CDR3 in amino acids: CASSPDYRTGELFF. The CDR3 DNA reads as TGTGCCAGCAGCCCGGACTACCGTACCGGGGAGCTGTTTTTT.

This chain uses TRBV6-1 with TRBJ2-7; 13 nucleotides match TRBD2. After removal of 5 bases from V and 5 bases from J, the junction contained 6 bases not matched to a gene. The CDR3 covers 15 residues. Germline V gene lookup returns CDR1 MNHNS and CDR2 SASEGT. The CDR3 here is CASSPRTSGSNEQYF. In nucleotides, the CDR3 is TGTGCCAGCAGTCCGAGGACTAGCGGGAGTAACGAGCAGTACTTC.

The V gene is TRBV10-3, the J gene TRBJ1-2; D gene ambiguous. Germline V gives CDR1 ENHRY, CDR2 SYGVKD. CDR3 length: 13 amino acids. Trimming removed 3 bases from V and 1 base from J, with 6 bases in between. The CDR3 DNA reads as TGTGCCATCAGTGATGTGGTTAACTATGGCTACACCTTC. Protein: CAISDVVNYGYTF.

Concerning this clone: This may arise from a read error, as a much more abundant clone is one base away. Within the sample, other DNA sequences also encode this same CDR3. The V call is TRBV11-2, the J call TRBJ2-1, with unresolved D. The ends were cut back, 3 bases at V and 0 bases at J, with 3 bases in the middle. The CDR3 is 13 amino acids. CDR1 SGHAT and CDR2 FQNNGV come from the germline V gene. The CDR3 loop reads CASSLSSYNEQFF. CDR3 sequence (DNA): TGTGCCAGCAGCTTGAGCTCCTACAATGAGCAGTTCTTC.

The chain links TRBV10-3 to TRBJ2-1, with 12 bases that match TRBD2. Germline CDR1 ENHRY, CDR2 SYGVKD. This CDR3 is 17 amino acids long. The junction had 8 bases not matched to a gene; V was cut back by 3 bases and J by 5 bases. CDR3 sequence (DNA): TGTGCCATCAGTGAAGTACTAGCGGGAGGTTTAGACAATGAGCAGTTCTTC. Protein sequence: CAISEVLAGGLDNEQFF.

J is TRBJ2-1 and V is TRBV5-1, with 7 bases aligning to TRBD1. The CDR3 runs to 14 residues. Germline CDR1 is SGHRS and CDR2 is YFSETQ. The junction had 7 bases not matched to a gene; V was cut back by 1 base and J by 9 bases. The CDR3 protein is CASSLLEGAGEQFF. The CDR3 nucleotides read TGCGCCAGCAGCTTGCTTGAGGGGGCTGGTGAGCAGTTCTTC.

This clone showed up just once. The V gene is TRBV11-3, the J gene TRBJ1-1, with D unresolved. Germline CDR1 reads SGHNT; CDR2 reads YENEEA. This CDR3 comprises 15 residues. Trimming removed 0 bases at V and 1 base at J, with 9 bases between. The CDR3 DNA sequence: TGTGCCAGCAGCTTAGATTCGGGTCCGAACACTGAAGCTTTCTTT. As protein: CASSLDSGPNTEAFF.

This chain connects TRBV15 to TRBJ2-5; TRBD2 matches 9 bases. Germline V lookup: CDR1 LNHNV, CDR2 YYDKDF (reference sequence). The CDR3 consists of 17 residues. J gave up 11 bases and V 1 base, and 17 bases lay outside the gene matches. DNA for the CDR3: TGTGCCACCAGCAGAGGCACCTCAGGGCTAGCGGGAAGGGAGCAGTACTTC. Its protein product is CATSRGTSGLAGREQYF.

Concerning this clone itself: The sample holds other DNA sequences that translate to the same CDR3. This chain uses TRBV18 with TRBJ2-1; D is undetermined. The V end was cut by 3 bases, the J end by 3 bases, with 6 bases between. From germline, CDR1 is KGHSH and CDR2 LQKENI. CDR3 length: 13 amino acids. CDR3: CASSPPSYNEQFF. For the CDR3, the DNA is TGTGCCAGCTCACCTCCAAGCTACAATGAGCAGTTCTTC.

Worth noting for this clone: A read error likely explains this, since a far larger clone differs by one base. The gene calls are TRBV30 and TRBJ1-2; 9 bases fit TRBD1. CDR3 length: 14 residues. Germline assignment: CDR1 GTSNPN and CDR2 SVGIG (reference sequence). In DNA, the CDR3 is TGTGCCTGGAGGTGGACAGGGGCGGGCTATAGCTACACCTTC. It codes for CAWRWTGAGYSYTF.

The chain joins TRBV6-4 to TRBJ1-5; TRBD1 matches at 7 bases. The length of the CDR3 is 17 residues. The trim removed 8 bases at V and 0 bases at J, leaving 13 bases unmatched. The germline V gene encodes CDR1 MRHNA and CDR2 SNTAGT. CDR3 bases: TGTGCCAGCGGTACCGGGACAGCAACCTATAGCAATCAGCCCCAGCATTTT. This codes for CASGTGTATYSNQPQHF.